This TCR beta chain was obtained from a study of cytomegalovirus exposure and HLA in healthy donors (TCRdb year 2017). Regarding the research as a whole: An earlier analysis of 587 of the donors reported around 280 Gb of sequence data and some 110 million unique TCR beta sequences obtained from roughly 170 million T cells. In a later genetic analysis, genome-wide SNP genotypes for about 55% of the roughly 670 donors were used, and that subset was treated as a discovery cohort. Alongside the repertoire data, information on donor age, sex, ethnicity and CMV serostatus was compiled. Using immunosequencing, the study profiled T cell repertoires from roughly 650 subjects and related those repertoires to cytomegalovirus serostatus. All discovery cohort repertoires had been generated on a single sequencing platform. Across some 400 genotyped donors of the cohort, an average of about 200,000 unique TCR beta nucleotide sequences per donor were sequenced, and roughly 20% of those sequences were non-productive. The study aimed to test whether signatures of past pathogen exposure could be identified by cataloging public T cell receptors. In the later analysis, no new phenotypic data were used to find candidate immune exposures; instead, reliance was placed on TCR beta sequences and their occurrence across donors. The number of typed donors differed by locus: about 620-630 for A, B, C, DRB1 and DQB1; some 540 for DQA1; around 580 for DPA1; and about 450 for DPB1. To predict cytomegalovirus infection status, the study combined high-throughput TCR immunosequencing, statistical association of individual TCRs with disease status, and machine learning. Both class I and class II loci were covered by HLA typing, at four-digit resolution. In addition to the first cohort of hundreds of subjects, a separate validation cohort of about 120 different subjects was used. An earlier analysis of 587 of the donors used high-throughput TCR beta sequencing to judge whether each TCR beta V gene segment behaved as functional or pseudogenic. An early release that covered about 640 HLA-typed donors contained approximately 300 gigabases of sequencing data and some 87 million unique TCR sequences. About 5 DR-DQ haplotypes were handled as single units for association and clustering, since linkage in the cohort was strong. Among the roughly 430 genotyped donors, approximately 81% belonged to the genetic ancestry cluster associated with self-reported Caucasian donors. In a later analysis, previously published TCR beta repertoires from 600 to 850 donors were re-analyzed and high-resolution HLA genotyping was added so that TCR occurrence patterns could be studied. On the study overall, not on this receptor specifically: Correlated functional status among segregating V segments might reflect linkage disequilibrium, but an unknown experimental factor could not be ruled out. According to a later genetic analysis, donors in an Asian-associated ancestry cluster had fewer N-insertions in productive TCRs than the roughly 660-donor mean. Sequencing depth was assumed to be roughly uniform across donors in the presence/absence analyses, though that assumption may not hold. Most TCR sequences were seen in very few donors, while some public TCRs were found in many individuals. Cytomegalovirus status was reported to be diagnosed by the classifier with high specificity and sensitivity in both the original and validation cohorts. Because the 87-base-pair reads could not distinguish some IMGT-functional V segments, including TRBV6-2 and TRBV6-3, those segments were excluded. When HLA alleles, especially DR and DQ, strongly co-occurred, attributing TCR associations to individual alleles was difficult. In an earlier analysis of 587 of the donors, most TCR beta V segments appeared in productive rearrangements about 87% or about 30% of the time, broadly matching IMGT annotations. A further reported finding was that TCR beta sequences accurately predicted the HLA-A and HLA-B alleles for most subjects in the first cohort. In vitro tests confirmed that a few of the cytomegalovirus-associated TCR beta chains recognize cytomegalovirus antigens. At a false discovery rate of 0.05, a later analysis linked about 17,000 TCR beta sequences to specific HLA alleles. In a later genetic analysis, a missense DCLRE1C variant was associated with V-gene and J-gene trimming of TCR beta chains, and the association was replicated in an independent cohort. Seventeen rarely observed V segments, including chromosome 9 orphons, were excluded from the earlier analysis of about 500 of the donors because counts were too low. In a later analysis, HLA-associated TCR beta chains were found to be more clonally expanded and to have lower generation probabilities than equally common non-associated chains. The study gave a list of under 200 TCR beta chains associated with cytomegalovirus. Because HLA typing was missing for some donors at each locus, association tests included only the typed subset. In a later analysis, TCR association rates were found to vary across HLA loci, with the most associated TCRs seen for DRB1 alleles and the fewest for HLA-C alleles. The authors suggested that the approach could potentially be extended to other disease states and immunological phenotypes. This cohort had only TCR beta chains sequenced, and the lack of alpha or paired-chain data limited which features could be detected. According to a later analysis, parvovirus B19, influenza, CMV and Epstein-Barr virus appeared linked to several top co-occurrence clusters. For the cohort, immune exposure information was limited to CMV serostatus. A cluster of highly shared sequence variants was judged likely to represent a technical artifact of the sequencing pipeline. According to a later analysis, most CMV-associated TCR beta chains appeared to be HLA-restricted, and the HLA associations seemed to be driven largely by CMV exposure.

The junction shows trimming of 8 bases on V and 2 bases on J, and the gene matches do not reach 3 bases of it. The CDR3 numbers 15 residues from cysteine through phenylalanine. The CDR3 DNA has 45 bases and is translated from base 1. From the germline V gene, CDR1 is SNHLY and CDR2 is FYNNEI. Library creation used the immunoSEQ multiplex PCR assay. The multiplex PCR relied on a mix of 60 forward primers for TCR Vbeta segments and 13 reverse primers for TCR Jbeta segments. The CDR3 region of rearranged TCR beta genes was amplified from genomic DNA with a multiplex PCR assay. The Illumina HiSeq System was used to sequence the amplified TCR beta libraries as 87-base-pair reads. Under the source paper's analysis protocol: Across the roughly 670 repertoires, a later analysis counted about 81 million unique TCR beta chains, around 10 million of which were shared by at least two donors. To remove PCR and sequencing errors, raw reads were error-corrected and collapsed into unique sequences using a nearest-neighbor algorithm that merged closely related sequences. V, D and J gene segments were assigned by aligning CDR3 sequences to IMGT reference sequences. Each retained sequence needed at least a six-nucleotide match to both a V gene segment and a J gene segment. A rearrangement was called productive if the CDR3 had no stop codons and remained in frame with V and J, and every other rearrangement was called non-productive. CDR3 was defined by IMGT convention, running from the second conserved V-encoded cysteine to the conserved J-encoded phenylalanine. In an earlier analysis of roughly 610 of the donors, sequences lacking an unambiguous match to a single V gene segment were excluded. An earlier analysis of around 600 of the donors classified V segments as functional when productive rearrangements were above 56.7% and as segregating when the standard deviation between donors was above 5%. A statistical classification framework was developed to diagnose cytomegalovirus status using the catalog of TCR beta chain sequences. In a later analysis, TCR nucleotide sequences were compared against IMGT/GENE-DB human TR gene sequences so that V and J genes could be assigned. A later analysis assigned CDR3 sequences and most-parsimonious VDJ recombination scenarios with the TCRdist pipeline. In a later analysis, every TCR beta chain was defined by the combination of its CDR3 amino acid sequence and its V-gene family, and reads without a unique V-gene family were dropped. A later analysis removed roughly 590 highly shared, low-generation-probability nucleotide sequences to deal with suspected cross-contamination and a sequencing artifact. In a later analysis, a clonal expansion index for each public chain was calculated from normalized within-repertoire ranks of inferred template counts. In a later analysis, generation probabilities were computed with a VDJ recombination model fitted to out-of-frame rearrangements, and the resulting probabilities were checked against IGoR. Hypergeometric tests were used in a later analysis to score TCR-TCR, TCR-HLA and TCR-CMV co-occurrence, with a repertoire-size bias correction applied to the TCR pairs. To estimate false discovery rates, a later analysis permuted the HLA or CMV assignments 20 times. A later analysis grouped co-occurring TCRs with DBSCAN, adding TCRdist sequence similarity when clustering within HLA-allele-positive subsets. Co-occurrence clustering excluded repertoires with fewer than 30,000 or more than 120,000 public chains, plus five with anomalous nucleotide sharing. The source is immuneACCESS, and TCRdb retained only in-frame sequences with V and J called. Part of the clones is not carried over; for the studies checked, unresolved V genes explain less than half of this, and the remainder is unexplained. V, J and clone size derive from that table, while D and trimming were established from the DNA sequence. This specimen's table enumerates around 140,000 clones. The ten largest account for approximately 1% of the sample.

Points on this clone: What this receptor recognizes is not known.

The cohort was made up of 666 healthy bone marrow donors. At the time of sampling, all cohort members were nominally healthy, though unrecorded immune exposures were likely present. The donor was CMV seronegative and was included in the group of about 350 seronegative cohort members. Each donor provided a peripheral blood sample, and peripheral blood mononuclear cells were used for TCR beta sequencing. Genomic DNA was extracted from the blood cell samples with the Qiagen DNeasy Blood Extraction Kit. This receptor was obtained from a male donor in good health and CMV-seronegative. Sequences were obtained from PBMCs. Here the chain combines TRBV2 and TRBJ2-5, with 15 junctional bases fitting TRBD2. The CDR3: CASSGTSGGQETQYF. The DNA sequence is TGTGCCAGCTCCGGGACTAGCGGGGGGCAAGAGACCCAGTACTTC. With the portions outside the CDR3 filled from the reference TRBV2 and TRBJ2-5 genes, the complete variable region becomes EPEVTQTPSHQVTQMGQEVILRCVPISNHLYFYWYRQILGQKVEFLVSFYNNEISEKSEIFDDQFSVERPDGSNFTLKIRSTKLEDSAMYFCASSGTSGGQETQYFGPGTRLLVL.